Listed below are T cell receptor beta chains from one sample, sequenced in a study of T cells in narcolepsy. Sequencing was performed with immunoSEQ multiplex PCR; in TCRdb, only in-frame clones are kept and a portion is missing. The table shows 20,000 to 25,000 clones, with more than 70% occurring only once. Sequencing was performed on CD45RA- memory CD4+ T cells from PBMCs. The receptors come from a human donor with narcolepsy. CDR3s include the opening cysteine and the closing phenylalanine or tryptophan. The D gene is left open where the match is weak. For some rows the clone size is stated as once, few or many, or as a class when expanded; others skip it.

abundance	j_gene	v_gene	d_gene	len	CDR3nt	CDR3aa
NA	TRBJ2-7	TRBV28	TRBD1	15	TGTGCCAGCAGTCCCGGACAGGGTAAATCCTACGAGCAGTACTTC	CASSPGQGKSYEQYF
NA	TRBJ2-7	TRBV11-2	TRBD2	19	TGTGCCAGCAGCTCTCCTTGGACTAGCGGGACCGCCGGCGGCTACGAGCAGTACTTC	CASSSPWTSGTAGGYEQYF
NA	TRBJ2-6	TRBV11-2	NA	14	TGTGCCAGCGGACAGAGCTCTGGGGCCAACGTCCTGACTTTC	CASGQSSGANVLTF
NA	TRBJ1-1	TRBV11-2	NA	13	TGTGCCAGCAGCTTAGCCCTGTACCGGGATCTAATATTT	CASSLALYRDLIF
NA	TRBJ2-1	TRBV18	TRBD2	16	TGTGCCAGCTCTCCACTTCTAGCGGGAGCTTACAATGAGCAGTTCTTC	CASSPLLAGAYNEQFF
NA	TRBJ2-3	TRBV11-3	TRBD2	15	TGTGCCAGCAGCTTAGCGGGAGGTTTGAGAGATACGCAGTATTTT	CASSLAGGLRDTQYF
NA	TRBJ2-7	TRBV9	TRBD2	14	TGTGCCAGCAGCGTAGGACTAGCGACCTACGAGCAGTACTTC	CASSVGLATYEQYF
NA	TRBJ1-2	TRBV2	NA	13	TGTGCCAGTGGACAGCGACGATCTTATGGCTACACCTTC	CASGQRRSYGYTF
few	TRBJ2-1	TRBV6-6	TRBD2	16	TGTGCCAGCAGTTACTCGACTAGCGGGAGGGCCAATGAGCAGTTCTTC	CASSYSTSGRANEQFF
once	TRBJ2-5	TRBV7-2	NA	19	TGTGCCAGCACGGGTTCCCCAACACGGCAGCTTAGAGGGCAAGAGACCCAGTACTTC	CASTGSPTRQLRGQETQYF
NA	TRBJ2-1	TRBV19	TRBD2	14	TGTGCCAGTAGTAGCGGGAGTTCTAACAATGAGCAGTTCTTC	CASSSGSSNNEQFF
NA	TRBJ2-7	TRBV5-5	NA	14	TGTGCCAGCAGCCCCGGAGCAGGGGTCTACGAGCAGTACTTC	CASSPGAGVYEQYF